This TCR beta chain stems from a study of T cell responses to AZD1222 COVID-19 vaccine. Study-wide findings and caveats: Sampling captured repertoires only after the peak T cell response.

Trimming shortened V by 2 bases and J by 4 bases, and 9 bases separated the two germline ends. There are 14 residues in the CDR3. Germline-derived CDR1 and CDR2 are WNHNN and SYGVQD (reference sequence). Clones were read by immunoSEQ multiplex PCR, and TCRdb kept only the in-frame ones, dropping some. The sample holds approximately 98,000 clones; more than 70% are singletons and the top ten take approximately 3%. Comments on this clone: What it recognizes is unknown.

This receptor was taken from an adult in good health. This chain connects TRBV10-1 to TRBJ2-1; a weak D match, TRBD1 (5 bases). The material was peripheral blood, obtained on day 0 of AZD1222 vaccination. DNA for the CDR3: TGCGCCAGCAGTGAGGGGGCAACGTACAATGAGCAGTTCTTC. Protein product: CASSEGATYNEQFF.